This T cell receptor (beta chain) was sequenced in a study of T cell responses to AZD1222 COVID-19 vaccine. Broader study findings: Spike-specific TCR breadth and depth were elevated following two AZD1222 doses. The study found vaccine-associated CD4 TCRs spanning spike, dominant at 160-218 and 743-854.

Data came from immunoSEQ multiplex PCR; TCRdb stores just in-frame clones and leaves some out. The sample yields tens of thousands of clones, around 87% seen once. As for this clone: The antigen remains undetermined.

In germline, CDR1 is MNHEY, CDR2 SVGAGI. V shed 5 bases and J shed 2 bases, with 9 bases lying between them. This CDR3 has 13 residues. The input for sequencing was peripheral blood, taken 28 days after the second AZD1222 dose. This sequence joins TRBV6-5 and TRBJ1-1; D unresolved. The clonotype was recovered from an adult who received the AZD1222 COVID-19 vaccine. The chain's CDR3 is CASSRSSNTEAFF. DNA of the CDR3: TGTGCCAGCAGTCGGAGCTCCAACACTGAAGCTTTCTTT.